This T cell receptor (beta chain) came from a study of blood T cell repertoires in COVID-19. CDR1 is LNHNV and CDR2 is YYDKDF in the germline V gene (reference sequence). This CDR3 is built from 17 residues. V shed 0 bases and J shed 4 bases, with 16 bases lying between them. Under the authors' procedure: Counts of nucleated cells, estimated from reference gene primer amplification, were obtained. The table came from immunoSEQ multiplex PCR; TCRdb's copy has only in-frame clones and leaves some out. That table gives V, J and clone size, and the DNA gave D and trimming. The sample has more than 75,000 clones; approximately 78% are singletons.

The origin of this receptor is a man in his sixties with acute or convalescent COVID-19. The specimen sequenced was peripheral blood. The chain uses TRBV15 and TRBJ1-5; weak D call: TRBD1 (5 bases). Written as DNA, the CDR3 is TGTGCCACCAGCAGAGATCGGGGCCAGGGACTAAATCAGCCCCAGCATTTT. Amino acids: CATSRDRGQGLNQPQHF.